These 32 T cell receptor beta chains share one sample of origin, sequenced in a study of blood T cell repertoires in COVID-19. This table comes from immunoSEQ multiplex PCR, and its TCRdb copy is limited to in-frame clones, with some not included. The sample lists a few hundred thousand clones, approximately 86% occurring once. Sequencing used peripheral blood. The receptors were gathered from a woman aged 70 to 79 with active or convalescent COVID-19.

The genes are TRBV7-9 and TRBJ2-7; TRBD2 aligns across 8 bases. The V segment lost 11 bases and the J segment 0 bases; nucleotides outside the gene matches: 9. Germline CDR1 reads SEHNR; CDR2 reads FQNEAQ (reference sequence). The CDR3 consists of 14 residues. The CDR3 sequence: CAAGGDTNSYEQYF. CDR3 nucleotides: TGTGCCGCCGGGGGGGACACCAACTCCTACGAGCAGTACTTC.

CDR3 nucleotide sequence: TGCGCCAGCAGCTCCTTTTTTAGCGGGGGGGAAGATACGCAGTATTTT. Translated: CASSSFFSGGEDTQYF. This sequence joins TRBV5-1 and TRBJ2-3; 11 bases fit TRBD2. There are 16 residues in the CDR3. Trimming took 3 bases from V and 5 from J; bases not matched to a gene: 8. Germline CDR1 is SGHRS and CDR2 is YFSETQ.

The chain joins TRBV4-3 to TRBJ1-2, with no clear D. Germline CDR1 LGHNA, CDR2 YSLEER. V lost 0 bases, J lost 5 bases, and 10 bases lay in between. CDR3 size: 14 residues. The CDR3 reads CASSQDGPRYGYTF. The CDR3 coding sequence is TGCGCCAGCAGCCAAGATGGCCCCCGTTATGGCTACACCTTC.

The chain carries TRBV6-2 or TRBV6-3 and TRBJ1-1; tentative D call: TRBD1 (6 bases). The germline gives CDR1 MNHEY, CDR2 SVGEGT. This CDR3 region has 11 residues. V dropped 5 bases and J dropped 11 bases, with 12 bases sitting between them. The DNA of the CDR3 is TGTGCCAGCAGTATACAGGGATCGGCTTTCTTT. Translated: CASSIQGSAFF.

The rearrangement joins TRBV6-6 to TRBJ2-2; TRBD2 matches 12 bases. CDR1 MNHNY and CDR2 SVGAGI come from the germline V gene (reference sequence). J gave up 0 bases and V 5 bases, and 10 bases lay outside the gene matches. This CDR3 region has 19 residues. In DNA form, the CDR3 reads TGTGCCAGCAGTCTAGCGGGGGGGCACTTCGTTTCGAACACCGGGGAGCTGTTTTTT. Amino acid sequence: CASSLAGGHFVSNTGELFF.

The chain has TRBV24-1 and TRBJ2-3; 13 bases are shared with TRBD2. The CDR3 contains 16 residues. Germline V CDR1 and CDR2: KGHDR, SFDVKD. V lost 4 bases, J lost 6 bases, and 6 bases stayed unmatched. DNA for the CDR3: TGTGCCACCAGTGAGTCGACTAGCGGGGGGCCCGATACGCAGTATTTT. The encoded protein is CATSESTSGGPDTQYF.

The chain couples TRBV6-5 to TRBJ2-2, with no clear D. The CDR3 runs 12 residues. Deletions cut 6 bases from V and 2 bases from J, with 4 bases between. Per germline, CDR1 MNHEY and CDR2 SVGAGI. The CDR3 DNA is TGTGCCAGCAGGTCTAACACCGGGGAGCTGTTTTTT. Protein sequence: CASRSNTGELFF.

The chain employs TRBV18 and TRBJ1-1, with 7 bases identical to TRBD1. V lost 4 bases to trimming and J lost 2 bases; unmatched junction nucleotides: 10. The V gene's germline CDR1 is KGHSH and CDR2 LQKENI. The CDR3 length is 16 residues. The CDR3 coding sequence is TGTGCCAGCTCACTCAGACAGGGAAGGGGCAACACTGAAGCTTTCTTT. Encoded protein: CASSLRQGRGNTEAFF.

The gene calls are TRBV7-8 and TRBJ2-1; D gene uncertain. Germline V lookup: CDR1 SGHVS, CDR2 FQNEAQ. The V and J ends lost 5 bases and 5 bases respectively, with 10 bases between them. This CDR3 comprises 13 residues. CDR3 amino acids: CASSLERDNEQFF. Here the CDR3 DNA reads TGTGCCAGCAGCCTAGAACGGGACAATGAGCAGTTCTTC.

This clone turned up a few times. The V call is TRBV6-6, the J call TRBJ1-2; 9 nucleotides line up with TRBD1. Trimming took 7 bases from V and 8 from J; bases not matched to a gene: 5. The CDR3 is 12 amino acids. Per the germline V gene, CDR1 is MNHNY and CDR2 is SVGAGI (reference sequence). The CDR3 DNA reads TGTGCCAGCACAAACAGGGGGCAAGGCTACACCTTC. This gives the protein CASTNRGQGYTF.

Regarding this clone: Other DNA sequences in the same sample also yield this CDR3. The chain joins TRBV12-3 or TRBV12-4 to TRBJ1-1, with D perhaps matching TRBD1 (5 bases). Deletions cut 1 base from V and 5 bases from J, with 8 bases between. The CDR3 extends over 13 amino acids. The CDR3 region has the DNA TGTGCCAGCAGTTTAGGGGGGAGGACTGAAGCTTTCTTT. Translating gives CASSLGGRTEAFF.

V usage is TRBV27 and J usage is TRBJ1-5, with D hard to call. Germline V gene lookup returns CDR1 MNHEY and CDR2 SMNVEV (reference sequence). V was shortened by 3 bases and J by 7 bases, with 7 bases between the two germline ends. This CDR3 is built from 12 residues. The CDR3 protein is CASSFPRQPQHF. CDR3 DNA sequence: TGTGCCAGCAGTTTCCCTCGGCAGCCCCAGCATTTT.

The chain recombines TRBV5-1 with TRBJ1-4; TRBD1 matches 7 bases. Germline-derived CDR1 and CDR2 are SGHRS and YFSETQ. V shed 3 bases, J shed 4 bases, and the junction held 6 bases outside the gene matches. The CDR3 has 15 residues. CDR3 amino acids: CASSSGTALNEKLFF. In DNA, the CDR3 is TGCGCCAGCAGCTCGGGGACAGCTCTTAATGAAAAACTGTTTTTT. Full variable domain (remainder filled in from reference TRBV5-1 and TRBJ1-4): KAGVTQTPRYLIKTRGQQVTLSCSPISGHRSVSWYQQTPGQGLQFLFEYFSETQRNKGNFPGRFSGRQFSNSRSEMNVSTLELGDSALYLCASSSGTALNEKLFFGSGTQLSVL.

The chain recombines TRBV21-1 with TRBJ1-6. TRBV21-1 is given as a pseudogene. This CDR3 spans 17 amino acids. The CDR3 spells CASSKVWGGSYNSPLHF. In nucleotides, the CDR3 is TGTGCCAGCAGCAAAGTGTGGGGGGGCTCCTATAATTCACCCCTCCACTTT.

This chain connects TRBV19 to TRBJ1-2, with D unresolved. Germline V gene sequence: CDR1 LNHDA, CDR2 SQIVND (reference sequence). The V end was cut by 7 bases, the J end by 3 bases, with 18 bases between. This CDR3 has 15 residues. CDR3 DNA sequence: TGTGCCAGTACCCCGAAGGGAGGTCTTGACTATGGCTACACCTTC. Its translation: CASTPKGGLDYGYTF.

J is TRBJ1-6 and V is TRBV4-1; 7 bases map to TRBD1. The length of the CDR3 is 15 residues. Germline CDR1 reads MGHRA; CDR2 reads YSYEKL. The J segment lost 6 bases and the V segment lost 1 base, leaving 3 bases of the junction unmatched. The CDR3, as DNA: TGCGCCAGCAGCCAAGGGGGACAGCTTAATTCACCCCTCCACTTT. Translating gives CASSQGGQLNSPLHF.

The chain uses TRBV7-9 and TRBJ2-7; D is perhaps TRBD2 (7 bases). This CDR3 has 16 residues. V lost 4 bases and J lost 4, with 20 bases in between. The germline CDR1 and CDR2 sequences are SEHNR and FQNEAQ (reference sequence). This CDR3 reads CASSSAAGARVYEQYF. In DNA form, the CDR3 reads TGTGCCAGCAGCTCAGCTGCGGGGGCAAGGGTTTACGAGCAGTACTTC. Combining the CDR3 with reference TRBV7-9 and TRBJ2-7 gives the whole variable domain DTGVSQNPRHKITKRGQNVTFRCDPISEHNRLYWYRQTLGQGPEFLTYFQNEAQLEKSRLLSDRFSAERPKGSFSTLEIQRTEQGDSAMYLCASSSAAGARVYEQYFGPGTRLTVT.

This clone was seen a few times. The chain couples TRBV6-4 to TRBJ1-6; D uncertain. The length of the CDR3 is 15 residues. V was shortened by 6 bases and J by 8 bases, with 17 bases between the two germline ends. Germline CDR1 is MRHNA and CDR2 is SNTAGT. Here the CDR3 reads CASSPTGGMDSPLHF. CDR3 in DNA: TGTGCCAGCAGCCCTACGGGAGGGATGGATTCACCCCTCCACTTT.

CDR3 DNA sequence: TGTGCCAGCAGCTCGAAGGCCCTAGGAACCTACGAGCAGTACTTC. Translated: CASSSKALGTYEQYF. The chain joins TRBV27 to TRBJ2-7; no reliable D call. V shed 6 bases and J shed 2 bases, with 17 bases lying between them. The CDR3 covers 15 residues. Per the germline V gene, CDR1 is MNHEY and CDR2 is SMNVEV (reference sequence).

V usage is TRBV6-5 and J usage is TRBJ1-2; possible D gene TRBD1, 5 bases. CDR1 MNHEY and CDR2 SVGAGI come from the germline V gene. Trimming pared 6 bases from V and 4 bases from J, leaving 15 bases between. This CDR3 is built from 14 residues. The CDR3 DNA reads as TGTGCCAGCAGCCAAAGACAGAATTCCTATGGCTACACCTTC. It codes for CASSQRQNSYGYTF.

V usage is TRBV28 and J usage is TRBJ1-3; D not certain. CDR3 length equals 13 residues. Deletions cut 6 bases from V and 4 bases from J, with 10 bases between. CDR1 is MDHEN, CDR2 SYDVKM, per germline. The CDR3 here is CASRRKQGNTIYF. The CDR3 DNA sequence: TGTGCCAGCAGGCGTAAACAGGGAAACACCATATATTTT.

The chain uses TRBV5-6 and TRBJ1-3; D is unclear. V dropped 2 bases and J dropped 0 bases, with 18 bases sitting between them. The CDR3 is 18 amino acids. Germline V lookup: CDR1 SGHDT, CDR2 YYEEEE. CDR3 amino acids: CASSFRGTGFSSGNTIYF. CDR3 nucleotides: TGTGCCAGCAGCTTTAGAGGTACGGGGTTCAGCTCTGGAAACACCATATATTTT.

The chain carries TRBV15 and TRBJ2-2; 8 positions match TRBD2. Germline V lookup: CDR1 LNHNV, CDR2 YYDKDF (reference sequence). The CDR3 sequence is 19 residues long. V trimming: 0 bases; J trimming: 5 bases; junction bases outside the gene matches: 14. The CDR3: CATSRDLVPAGVRTGELFF. For the CDR3, the DNA is TGTGCCACCAGCAGAGATCTAGTTCCAGCGGGGGTACGGACCGGGGAGCTGTTTTTT.

The chain is built from TRBV5-6 and TRBJ1-4; TRBD1 aligns across 7 bases. Losses at the gene ends were 4 bases for V and 0 bases for J; bases not matched to a gene: 15. CDR1 is SGHDT and CDR2 is YYEEEE in the germline V gene. There are 19 residues in the CDR3. The CDR3 DNA is TGTGCCAGCAGCGGTACCGGGACAGTAATTACCTCAACTAATGAAAAACTGTTTTTT. Protein product: CASSGTGTVITSTNEKLFF.

The rearrangement links TRBV5-1 to TRBJ2-7, with 10 bases matching TRBD1. The junction had 10 bases not matched to a gene; V was cut back by 4 bases and J by 3 bases. CDR1 is SGHRS, CDR2 YFSETQ, per germline. This CDR3 has 16 residues. The CDR3, as DNA: TGCGCCAGCAGCCGAACCTTCGGGACAGGGGACTACGAGCAGTACTTC. It encodes CASSRTFGTGDYEQYF.

The genes are TRBV6-2 or TRBV6-3 and TRBJ1-1; tentative D call: TRBD1 (6 bases). Trimming cost V 2 bases and J 7 bases, with 17 bases left between them. The CDR3 extends over 15 amino acids. Germline CDR1 MNHEY, CDR2 SVGEGT. This CDR3 is CASSYTSGGQSEAFF. CDR3 in DNA: TGTGCCAGCAGTTACACCTCCGGGGGGCAAAGTGAAGCTTTCTTT.

The gene calls are TRBV14 and TRBJ1-2, with 8 bases identical to TRBD1. J was trimmed by 4 bases and V by 1 base; bases with no gene match: 2. The CDR3 extends over 14 amino acids. The germline V gene encodes CDR1 SGHDN and CDR2 FVKESK. For the CDR3, the DNA is TGTGCCAGCAGCCAAGTGGACAGGGTCTATGGCTACACCTTC. Amino acid sequence: CASSQVDRVYGYTF.

This chain uses TRBV12-3 or TRBV12-4 with TRBJ1-1; D not certain. V lost 11 bases and J lost 4, with 14 bases in between. The CDR3 is 12 residues long. The CDR3 spells CAWRNLSTEAFF. The DNA for the CDR3 is TGTGCCTGGAGGAATTTGAGCACTGAAGCTTTCTTT.

The V and J genes are TRBV9 and TRBJ2-7, with D possibly matching TRBD2 (6 bases). CDR1 SGDLS and CDR2 YYNGEE come from the germline V gene. The ends were cut back, 3 bases at V and 3 bases at J, with 19 bases in the middle. This CDR3 has 16 residues. DNA for the CDR3: TGTGCCAGCAGCGCCCACCCCTTGGACGGGAGCTACGAGCAGTACTTC. This gives the protein CASSAHPLDGSYEQYF.

The genes are TRBV9 and TRBJ1-1; TRBD1 matches 8 bases. The germline gives CDR1 SGDLS, CDR2 YYNGEE. With V trimmed by 4 bases and J by 2 bases, 7 bases remained unmatched. The CDR3 has 15 residues. The CDR3 DNA follows: TGTGCCAGCAGCTACACCCAGGGGGCTAACACTGAAGCTTTCTTT. Translating gives CASSYTQGANTEAFF.

This clone came up a few times. J is TRBJ1-4 and V is TRBV15; D is possibly TRBD1 (5 bases). Trimming left V 0 bases short and J 4 bases short, with 12 bases between. Per germline, CDR1 LNHNV and CDR2 YYDKDF (reference sequence). The CDR3 extends over 16 amino acids. CDR3 nucleotides: TGTGCCACCAGCAGAGATTTACAGGCCATTAATGAAAAACTGTTTTTT. Protein product: CATSRDLQAINEKLFF.

The J gene is TRBJ1-5, the V gene TRBV6-2 or TRBV6-3, with TRBD1 matching over 7 bases. The CDR3 runs 14 residues. Germline CDR1 MNHEY, CDR2 SVGEGT. The V gene end was trimmed by 6 bases and the J gene end by 7 bases; junction bases not matched to a gene: 9. CDR3 DNA sequence: TGTGCCAGCAGCCAACAGGGGCAAATACAGCCCCAGCATTTT. This codes for CASSQQGQIQPQHF.